The TCR beta chain under discussion was sequenced for a study of blood T cell repertoires in COVID-19. Only in-frame clones appear in the TCRdb table, and some are missing; sequencing was by immunoSEQ multiplex PCR. The sample shows fewer than 200,000 clones, about 86% of them seen only once. The CDR3 totals 14 residues. The germline V and J ends were trimmed by 6 bases and 6 bases, with 14 bases remaining between them. The germline gives CDR1 SGHTA, CDR2 FQGTGA. Sequencing was performed on peripheral blood. The receptor was isolated from a woman in her 70s who had recovered from COVID-19. The genes are TRBV7-3 and TRBJ2-2, with D perhaps matching TRBD2 (6 bases). CDR3 region: CASRGDSGAGELFF. CDR3 sequence (DNA): TGTGCCAGCAGAGGGGACTCGGGGGCCGGGGAGCTGTTTTTT.